Following are 31 T cell receptor beta chains from one sample sequenced in a study of identical twins' blood T cells. TCRdb analysed the 5' RACE reads with MiXCR anew, one entry per CDR3 protein. This sample has 350,000 to 400,000 distinct CDR3 sequences; about 28% occur once, and the top ten carry more than 5.5%. Input material: PBMCs. All receptors derive from a woman aged 18-49 years in good health.

The CDR3 nucleotides read TGTGCTAGTGGTTTACTACCTTCCCCTTACGAGCAGTACTTC. Residues: CASGLLPSPYEQYF. V gene TRBV12-5 combines with J gene TRBJ2-7, with D unresolved. V was shortened by 3 bases and J by 4 bases, with 13 bases between the two germline ends. Germline-derived CDR1 and CDR2 are LGHNT and FRNRAP. This CDR3 has 14 amino acids.

V is TRBV20-1 and J is TRBJ1-1; a possible D gene is TRBD1 (5 bases). Germline V gives CDR1 DFQATT, CDR2 SNEGSKA (reference sequence). V was pared by 5 bases and J by 10 bases, with 17 bases between. The CDR3 contains 12 residues. CDR3 DNA sequence: TGCAGTGCTGTGGGCACGGGGGTTGGAGCTTTCTTT. It is translated as CSAVGTGVGAFF.

The chain joins TRBV10-3 to TRBJ2-3, with 10 bases matching TRBD2. Germline values: CDR1 ENHRY, CDR2 SYGVKD. The ends lost 0 bases at V and 4 bases at J; junction bases unmatched: 4. The CDR3 loop spans 16 amino acids. The DNA of the CDR3 is TGTGCCATCAGTGAGTCATTAGCGGGAGGTGCAGATACGCAGTATTTT. Its translation is CAISESLAGGADTQYF.

This clonotype was picked up many times. J is TRBJ2-1 and V is TRBV5-1, with D unresolved. V lost 5 bases and J 0 bases, leaving 12 bases between the germline ends. Germline CDR1 reads SGHRS; CDR2 reads YFSETQ. This CDR3 has 15 amino acids. CDR3 loop: CASSGARSSYNEQFF. The CDR3 DNA sequence: TGCGCCAGCAGTGGAGCGAGGAGCTCCTACAATGAGCAGTTCTTC.

This chain connects TRBV3-1 to TRBJ1-5, with D hard to call. The germline V gene has CDR1 LGHDT and CDR2 YNNKEL (reference sequence). The V end was cut by 4 bases, the J end by 9 bases, with 16 bases between. The CDR3 sequence is 14 residues long. The CDR3 DNA sequence: TGTGCCAGCAGCCCGGTTCCTCATGCAGGGCCCCAGCATTTT. Translating gives CASSPVPHAGPQHF.

With regard to this clonotype: A junction end diverges from the germline sequence, so it may reflect a read error. The rearrangement joins TRBV3-1 to TRBJ1-1; perhaps TRBD1 as D (5 bases). The CDR3 runs to 14 residues. Germline V gene data show CDR1 as LGHDT and CDR2 as YNNKEL (reference sequence). CDR3 sequence: CVSSPGNMNTEAFF. The DNA for the CDR3 is TGTGTCAGCAGTCCAGGGAACATGAACACTGAAGCTTTCTTT.

This chain connects TRBV20-1 to TRBJ1-4; D unclear. The CDR3 runs 11 residues. The germline V gene encodes CDR1 DFQATT and CDR2 SNEGSKA (reference sequence). This CDR3 reads CSARTGEKLFF. In nucleotides, the CDR3 is TGCAGCGCACGGACGGGTGAAAAACTGTTTTTT.

CDR3 residues: CSAREVGNTIYF. In nucleotides, the CDR3 is TGCAGTGCGCGAGAAGTTGGAAACACCATATATTTT. The rearrangement links TRBV20-1 to TRBJ1-3, with D unclear. Germline V CDR1 and CDR2: DFQATT, SNEGSKA (reference sequence). The CDR3 totals 12 residues. V dropped 6 bases and J dropped 3 bases, with 9 bases sitting between them.

The sample holds one count of this clonotype. The junction and the germline gene differ at one end; a read error may be behind it. V is TRBV20-1 and J is TRBJ1-1; D is unclear. The CDR3 is made up of 13 amino acids. Germline lookup yields CDR1 DFQATT and CDR2 SNEGSKA (reference sequence). The CDR3 DNA follows: TGCATTGCTCAGAGGGCGTCTGACACTGAAGCTTTCTTT. It specifies CIAQRASDTEAFF.

The rearrangement uses TRBV24-1 and TRBJ2-2; D not resolved. V shed 6 bases and J shed 2 bases, with 6 bases lying between them. Germline V lookup: CDR1 KGHDR, CDR2 SFDVKD. The CDR3 consists of 13 residues. The CDR3 here is CATSPGNTGELFF. CDR3 nucleotides: TGTGCCACCAGTCCCGGAAACACCGGGGAGCTGTTTTTT.

This clonotype was seen many times. This rearrangement joins TRBV6-6 to TRBJ2-1, with a weak D call TRBD2 (6 bases). Trimming took off 2 bases at V and 5 bases at J, with 10 bases between the two ends. CDR1 MNHNY and CDR2 SVGAGI come from the germline V gene (reference sequence). CDR3 length: 14 amino acids. CDR3 sequence: CASSYGTLNNEQFF. CDR3 coding DNA: TGTGCCAGCAGTTACGGGACTTTGAACAATGAGCAGTTCTTC.

Remarks on this clonotype: It may be a read error: a sequence one base away is much more abundant. CDR3 region: CVSSEMGGDQPQHF. The CDR3 region has the DNA TGTGTCAGCAGTGAGATGGGGGGGGACCAGCCCCAGCATTTT. The chain links TRBV2 to TRBJ1-5, with D possibly being TRBD1 (5 bases). The germline V gene has CDR1 SNHLY and CDR2 FYNNEI. The CDR3 length is 14 residues.

V gene TRBV19 combines with J gene TRBJ2-1; D remains ambiguous. Germline loops: CDR1 LNHDA, CDR2 SQIVND (reference sequence). This CDR3 is built from 11 residues. The V and J ends lost 8 bases and 8 bases respectively, with 10 bases between them. CDR3 residues: CASARGDEQFF. The CDR3 region has the DNA TGTGCCAGTGCTCGAGGCGATGAGCAGTTCTTC.

This clonotype was counted a few times. The chain is built from TRBV3-1 and TRBJ1-3; D unclear. This CDR3 spans 13 amino acids. With 4 bases removed from V and 2 bases from J, the gap between germline ends came to 6 bases. Germline CDR1 reads LGHDT; CDR2 reads YNNKEL (reference sequence). DNA of the CDR3: TGTGCCAGCAGCCCCTCGGCTGGAAACACCATATATTTT. Its protein is CASSPSAGNTIYF.

The chain has TRBV7-6 and TRBJ2-1; the D call may be TRBD1 or TRBD2 (5 bases each). V shed 4 bases and J shed 7 bases, with 20 bases lying between them. The germline gives CDR1 SGHVS, CDR2 FNYEAQ. The CDR3 spans 16 residues. DNA for the CDR3: TGTGCCAGCAGCTACTTAAGTAGGGACCCCAGGAATGAGCAGTTCTTC. It translates to CASSYLSRDPRNEQFF.

This clonotype showed up many times. The chain uses TRBV5-6 and TRBJ1-2; D possibly corresponds to TRBD1 (6 bases). This CDR3 is 14 amino acids long. V was trimmed by 4 bases and J by 2 bases, leaving 12 bases between them. CDR1 and CDR2 (germline): SGHDT, YYEEEE. CDR3 protein: CASSTSGTNYGYTF. The CDR3 DNA is TGTGCCAGCAGCACGTCCGGGACAAACTATGGCTACACCTTC.

This chain joins TRBV5-4 and TRBJ1-1, with 8 bases matching TRBD1. CDR1 is SGHNT, CDR2 YYREEE, per germline (reference sequence). Trimming at V came to 4 bases and at J to 0 bases, leaving 5 bases not matched to a gene. This CDR3 spans 15 amino acids. This CDR3 is CASSTRQGMNTEAFF. The CDR3 DNA is TGTGCCAGCAGCACGCGACAGGGGATGAACACTGAAGCTTTCTTT.

The chain combines TRBV18 with TRBJ1-1, with unresolved D. The CDR3 is 14 amino acids. V shed 0 bases and J shed 5 bases, with 10 bases lying between them. Germline V gene sequence: CDR1 KGHSH, CDR2 LQKENI. CDR3 region: CASSPPYPGTEAFF. The CDR3 DNA reads TGTGCCAGCTCACCACCCTACCCGGGAACTGAAGCTTTCTTT.

Turning to this clonotype: Compared with germline, one end of the junction differs, possibly owing to a read error. The chain uses TRBV5-1 and TRBJ1-1; D gene ambiguous. The germline CDR1 and CDR2 sequences are SGHRS and YFSETQ. There are 12 residues in the CDR3. CDR3 residues: CASSHLGTETFF. The CDR3 bases are TGCGCCAGCTCCCATCTCGGCACTGAAACTTTCTTT.

V gene TRBV12-3 or TRBV12-4 combines with J gene TRBJ2-5; D is unclear. Trimming removed 3 bases at V and 6 bases at J, with 8 bases between. This CDR3 has 12 residues. The DNA for the CDR3 is TGTGCCAGCAGTTTCGGCTCCAAGACCCAGTACTTC. This codes for CASSFGSKTQYF.

The chain employs TRBV5-1 and TRBJ2-7; 8 nucleotides line up with TRBD2. Unmatched junction bases numbered 3, after V lost 1 base and J lost 3 bases. This CDR3 has 14 amino acids. CDR1 and CDR2 (germline): SGHRS, YFSETQ. CDR3 nucleotide sequence: TGCGCCAGCAGCTTGCGGGAGGGAGGCTACGAGCAGTACTTC. Protein sequence: CASSLREGGYEQYF.

This clonotype showed up just a few times. This chain joins TRBV19 and TRBJ1-1, with D possibly being TRBD1 (5 bases). Germline V gives CDR1 LNHDA, CDR2 SQIVND (reference sequence). V shed 7 bases and J shed 4 bases, with 16 bases lying between them. The CDR3 is made up of 14 amino acids. CDR3 sequence (DNA): TGTGCCAGTATGGGGGGTTCTTCGGGCACTGAAGCTTTCTTT. The encoded protein is CASMGGSSGTEAFF.

V and J are TRBV20-1 and TRBJ1-1, with D maybe TRBD1 (5 bases). The CDR3 contains 11 residues. Per the germline V gene, CDR1 is DFQATT and CDR2 is SNEGSKA (reference sequence). V shed 6 bases and J shed 5 bases, with 10 bases lying between them. CDR3 amino acids: CSALDRTEAFF. The DNA for the CDR3 is TGCAGTGCCCTCGACAGAACTGAAGCTTTCTTT.

The chain uses TRBV6-5 and TRBJ2-5; 13 positions match TRBD2. Losses at the gene ends were 5 bases for V and 3 bases for J; bases not matched to a gene: 3. This CDR3 comprises 15 residues. CDR1 and CDR2 from the germline V gene are MNHEY and SVGAGI. CDR3 in DNA: TGTGCCAGCAGTCCTGGACTAGCGGGGGAAGAGACCCAGTACTTC. Translated, it gives CASSPGLAGEETQYF.

The chain joins TRBV29-1 to TRBJ2-1; D may be TRBD2 (6 bases). Germline CDR1 and CDR2: SQVTM and ANQGSEA. This CDR3 is built from 15 residues. Trimming shortened V by 6 bases and J by 4 bases, and 19 bases separated the two germline ends. As DNA, the CDR3 is TGCAGCGTCAAGTTCAGCGGGCAGGAATACAATGAGCAGTTCTTC. It is translated as CSVKFSGQEYNEQFF.

The DNA of the CDR3 is TGTGCCAGCGCAGGCCTGAACACTGAAGCTTTCTTT. Encoded protein: CASAGLNTEAFF. The chain combines TRBV18 with TRBJ1-1, with unresolved D. This CDR3 region has 12 residues. The germline gives CDR1 KGHSH, CDR2 LQKENI. Trimming stripped 8 bases from V and 0 bases from J, with 7 bases between.

Turning to this clonotype: Mismatch with germline at one junction end may stem from a read error. The chain joins TRBV3-1 to TRBJ1-3, with 7 bases identical to TRBD1. CDR1 is LGHDT, CDR2 YNNKEL, per germline (reference sequence). This CDR3 contains 17 residues. The CDR3 region is CASSLRPGQSSGNTICF. The CDR3 nucleotides read TGTGCCAGCAGCCTACGACCGGGACAGAGCTCTGGAAACACCATATGTTTT.

This chain links TRBV4-3 with TRBJ2-2; possibly TRBD2 for D (6 bases). The germline CDR1 and CDR2 sequences are LGHNA and YSLEER. The length of the CDR3 is 16 residues. V lost 3 bases to trimming and J lost 1 base, with 12 bases between them. Written as DNA, the CDR3 is TGCGCCAGCAGCCACGAGACTAGTTTGAACACCGGGGAGCTGTTTTTT. Protein product: CASSHETSLNTGELFF.

Ten or more counts support this clonotype. This chain connects TRBV12-3 or TRBV12-4 to TRBJ1-4; D remains unclear. The V gene lost 3 bases and the J gene lost 10 bases, with 9 bases spanning the gap. The CDR3 contains 12 residues. CDR3 in DNA: TGTGCCAGCAGTTTTTCCTCGGGAAAACTGTTTTTT. Its protein is CASSFSSGKLFF.

This clonotype was recorded at least ten times. This chain uses TRBV6-6 with TRBJ1-6; TRBD1 is a possible D gene (5 bases). The V and J ends lost 1 base and 7 bases respectively, with 11 bases between them. The CDR3 spans 15 residues. Germline loops: CDR1 MNHNY, CDR2 SVGAGI (reference sequence). Here the CDR3 reads CASSYYDSGNSPLHF. The DNA for the CDR3 is TGTGCCAGCAGTTACTACGACAGCGGAAATTCACCCCTCCACTTT.

The table lists this clonotype with a few counts. The chain carries TRBV5-1 and TRBJ2-1; D remains unclear. The germline gives CDR1 SGHRS, CDR2 YFSETQ. This CDR3 comprises 15 residues. The V and J ends lost 4 bases and 3 bases respectively, with 14 bases between them. CDR3 loop: CASSPVTLGYNEQFF. CDR3 DNA: TGCGCCAGCAGCCCGGTCACTCTGGGCTACAATGAGCAGTTCTTC.